The clone carrying this T cell receptor beta chain is medium-sized within its sample. Antigen: not known. The data are from a study of T cell repertoires in aging, cancer and after chemotherapy. The template was genomic DNA from peripheral blood, not RNA. The CDR3 covers 15 residues. The germline gives CDR1 LNHDA, CDR2 SQIVND (reference sequence). The ends were cut back, 0 bases at V and 7 bases at J, with 12 bases in the middle. Findings and caveats of the study: Compared with age-matched healthy donors, untreated hematological or solid cancer patients showed higher blood TCR clonality.

A mixed TRB-A/B primer pool amplified rearranged TRB by multiplex touch-down PCR. TCRdb called the multiplex PCR reads again in MiXCR, with one record for every CDR3 protein. The sample consists of around 8,600 distinct CDR3 sequences, more than 20% of them appearing once. The V gene is TRBV19, the J gene TRBJ2-2; D is perhaps TRBD2 (6 bases). The origin of this receptor is a human donor with a blood cancer. The donor label of this sample is uncertain. Input material: blood. CDR3 in DNA: TGTGCCAGTAGTATAGAGGGAGGAGAAGACGGGGAGCTGTTTTTT. Its translation is CASSIEGGEDGELFF.